Given below is one T cell receptor beta chain in context. In its sample, this clonotype was seen many times. It has no known antigen specificity. Within one base of it there is no much larger clone, and no base qualities were kept. The germline V gene (reference sequence) yields SEHNR for CDR1 and FQNEAQ for CDR2. V loses 2 bases, J loses 2 bases, and the germline ends lie 9 bases apart. Its CDR3 holds 15 amino acids, cysteine through phenylalanine. The CDR3 DNA has 45 bases and is translated from base 1. These data are taken from a study of T cell repertoires in cytomegalovirus infection (dated by TCRdb to between 2018 and 2020). Looking at the study overall: The HLA type of each donor mattered for the analysis, because public TCR beta signatures pointed to carriage of CMV infection along with the matching HLA type.

Beyond this particular receptor, the publication reports: The ex vivo response was dominated by HLA-C-restricted CMV-specific TCR beta clonotypes, and the single most frequent clonotype in two of eight donors was supplied by these HLA-C-restricted clonotypes. Carriers of CMV infection plus the relevant HLA type were discriminated by the cumulative frequency of public TCR beta family members in the study cohort and in an independent roughly 320-donor cohort.

The sequencer was an Illumina HiSeq 1500. TCRdb took the public reads, trimmed them with fastp at Q25, ran MiXCR for clone calling and kept in-frame beta chains. Here each entry gathers all rows of one CDR3 protein and keeps the most common genes and DNA. The sample table holds a few hundred thousand distinct CDR3 sequences, of which approximately 9.1% were seen once. The leading ten clones occupy less than 15% of the sample. The V and J segments used are TRBV7-9 and TRBJ2-2, with the D gene not confidently named. The sequencing input was PBMCs. The receptor comes from a human donor in good health (CMV status not recorded). Some clones in this sample may be carry-over from other donors' samples. The nucleotides read TGTGCCAGCAGCTTAATCACAGTCAACACCGGGGAGCTGTTTTTT. It codes for CASSLITVNTGELFF.